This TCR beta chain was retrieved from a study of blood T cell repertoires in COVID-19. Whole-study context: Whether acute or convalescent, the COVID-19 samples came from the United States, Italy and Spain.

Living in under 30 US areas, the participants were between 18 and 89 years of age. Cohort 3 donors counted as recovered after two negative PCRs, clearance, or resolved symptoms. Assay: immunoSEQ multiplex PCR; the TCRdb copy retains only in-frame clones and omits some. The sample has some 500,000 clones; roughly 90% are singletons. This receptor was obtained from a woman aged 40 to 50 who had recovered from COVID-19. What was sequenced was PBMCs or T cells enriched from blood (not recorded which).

CDR3: CASSILWGEAELFF. In DNA, the CDR3 is TGTGCCAGTAGTATTTTGTGGGGCGAGGCTGAGCTGTTTTTT. The chain joins TRBV19 to TRBJ2-2; tentative D call: TRBD1 (5 bases). Germline V lookup: CDR1 LNHDA, CDR2 SQIVND (reference sequence). Trimming cost V 3 bases and J 11 bases, with 16 bases left between them. The CDR3 is 14 amino acids.